This T cell receptor (beta chain) was identified during a study of blood T cell repertoires in COVID-19. As for the study in general: T cells, B-cell-depleted T cells, or PBMCs provided the cDNA or gDNA that served as material.

The table came from immunoSEQ multiplex PCR; TCRdb's copy has only in-frame clones and leaves some out. The sample lists around 200,000 clones; around 85% were seen once. The CDR3 totals 13 residues. Germline values: CDR1 MNHEY, CDR2 SVGAGI. V lost 0 bases to trimming and J lost 7 bases, with 10 bases between them. The Seattle site enrolled patients during active infection and followed them longitudinally. This chain connects TRBV6-5 to TRBJ2-7; D perhaps matches TRBD2 (6 bases). The sequence derives from a woman aged 55 to 70 with COVID-19, enrolled during active disease. Sequencing input: peripheral blood. DNA of the CDR3: TGTGCCAGCAGTTACTCGAGGCTAGCGGAGCAGTACTTC. Amino acid sequence: CASSYSRLAEQYF.